The rows below give T cell receptor beta chains drawn from one sample of a study of T cell repertoires in cytomegalovirus infection. A single record per CDR3 protein comes from TCRdb applying MiXCR to the reads. Among 25,000 to 35,000 distinct CDR3 sequences listed, under 20% were seen once. The antigens these receptors bind are not known. This specimen consisted of CD8+ T cells from cultured PBMCs, obtained from culture after CMV antigen stimulation. Every receptor here comes from a human donor in good health (CMV status not recorded). Some clones in this sample may be carry-over from other donors' samples. Each CDR3 is given with its conserved first and last residue. A D gene is named only where the DNA matches it firmly. Size tells how often a clone was seen (once, few, many) or the class of an expanded clone, and some rows leave it out.

NA | NA | TRBJ2-3 | 15 | TRBV7-9 | CASSHPQGATDTQYF | TGTGCCAGCAGCCACCCTCAGGGAGCTACAGATACGCAGTATTTT
NA | NA | TRBJ2-7 | 15 | TRBV3-1 | CASSTRDASFYEQYF | TGTGCCAGCAGCACCCGGGATGCCAGTTTCTACGAGCAGTACTTC
TRBD1 | few | TRBJ2-7 | 17 | TRBV7-9 | CASSLEMLGQGAYEQYF | TGTGCCAGCAGCTTAGAAATGTTGGGACAGGGGGCTTACGAGCAGTACTTC
NA | few | TRBJ1-1 | 15 | TRBV5-1 | CASSLFGAMNTEAFF | TGCGCCAGCAGCTTATTTGGGGCCATGAACACTGAAGCTTTCTTT
NA | NA | TRBJ2-7 | 13 | TRBV5-4 | CASSFPSSYEQYF | TGTGCCAGCAGCTTCCCGAGCTCCTACGAGCAGTACTTC
NA | NA | TRBJ1-5 | 16 | TRBV7-8 | CASSLNAGRSNQPQHF | TGTGCCAGCAGCCTTAATGCAGGGAGGAGCAATCAGCCCCAGCATTTT
NA | NA | TRBJ1-2 | 13 | TRBV6-1 | CASSNSDYYGYTF | TGTGCCAGCAGTAACAGCGACTACTATGGCTACACCTTC
TRBD2 | few | TRBJ2-7 | 15 | TRBV6-1 | CASSEPVTRGYEQYF | TGTGCCAGCAGTGAACCGGTCACGCGGGGGTACGAGCAGTACTTC
NA | NA | TRBJ1-6 | 16 | TRBV7-2 | CASSLVKGSYNSPLHF | TGTGCCAGCAGCTTGGTCAAGGGATCCTATAATTCACCCCTCCACTTT
NA | NA | TRBJ2-5 | 17 | TRBV23-1 | CASSPQSPRQYQETQYF | TGCGCCAGCAGCCCCCAGTCCCCCCGACAGTACCAAGAGACCCAGTACTTC
NA | NA | TRBJ2-7 | 12 | TRBV10-3 | CAISDRVWEQYF | TGTGCCATCAGTGACAGGGTCTGGGAGCAGTACTTC
TRBD2 | many | TRBJ2-3 | 17 | TRBV6-1 | CASSPRGLAGRTDTQYF | TGTGCCAGCAGTCCTCGGGGACTAGCGGGGCGCACAGATACGCAGTATTTT
NA | few | TRBJ2-7 | 13 | TRBV28 | CASTLYSGYEQYF | TGTGCCAGCACCCTTTACTCCGGCTACGAGCAGTACTTC
NA | medium-sized | TRBJ2-5 | 11 | TRBV7-2 | CASSLAETQYF | TGTGCCAGCAGCTTAGCGGAGACCCAGTACTTC
NA | NA | TRBJ2-7 | 14 | TRBV7-2 | CASSLGGDGYEQYF | TGTGCCAGCAGCTTAGGGGGGGACGGCTACGAGCAGTACTTC
NA | NA | TRBJ1-1 | 14 | TRBV20-1 | CSACLRAGNTEAFF | TGCAGTGCTTGCCTCCGCGCAGGGAACACTGAAGCTTTCTTT
NA | few | TRBJ1-3 | 14 | TRBV20-1 | CSALHAYSGNTIYF | TGCAGTGCTTTGCACGCCTACTCTGGAAACACCATATATTTT